This T cell receptor (beta chain) is drawn from a study of response to subunit inactivated influenza vaccine. The V gene's germline CDR1 is MNHEY and CDR2 SMNVEV (reference sequence). With V trimmed by 6 bases and J by 6 bases, 18 bases remained unmatched. CDR3 length: 17 amino acids. TCRdb used MiXCR to reprocess the RT-PCR reads, holding one entry per CDR3 protein. The repertoire holds 800,000 or so distinct CDR3 sequences, with approximately 21% as singletons. This chain connects TRBV27 to TRBJ1-2, with 8 bases fitting TRBD1. This specimen was PBMCs from blood, taken roughly 5 days after vaccination. The sequence was collected from a man over 45 who received an inactivated influenza vaccine. CDR3 region: CASSPSGRGRGYDGYTF. The CDR3 DNA follows: TGTGCCAGCAGCCCCTCGGGCAGGGGGCGCGGGTACGATGGCTACACCTTC.